This record concerns one T cell receptor (beta chain) sequence. Its antigen is still unknown. TCRdb keeps only in-frame clones here, not all; method: immunoSEQ multiplex PCR. Among around 2,100,000 clones listed, about 95% were seen once. The data derive from a study of shared clonotypes between healthy human individuals. CDR1 and CDR2 from the germline V gene are MGHDK and SYGVNS. The CDR3 contains 12 residues. Trimming cost V 4 bases and J 6 bases, with 9 bases left between them. Broader study findings: The researchers took only blood, and tissue repertoires probably look different. Measured sharing among donors was expected to vary with sequencing depth. The represented genetic and exposure-history diversity was limited by the small number of donors.

Terminally differentiated effector memory CD45RA+ cells were excluded from the naive CD8 cells, which were CD45RO-negative and positively selected for CCR7. Each sample came from a Caucasian adult donor living in Nashville, Tennessee. The sample was naive CD8+ T cells sorted from blood. This TCR derives from a man younger than 30 in good health. V is TRBV25-1 and J is TRBJ1-1; no clear D gene. CDR3 sequence (DNA): TGTGCCAGCAGTGCCCCTGGGTCTGAAGCTTTCTTT. Its protein is CASSAPGSEAFF.